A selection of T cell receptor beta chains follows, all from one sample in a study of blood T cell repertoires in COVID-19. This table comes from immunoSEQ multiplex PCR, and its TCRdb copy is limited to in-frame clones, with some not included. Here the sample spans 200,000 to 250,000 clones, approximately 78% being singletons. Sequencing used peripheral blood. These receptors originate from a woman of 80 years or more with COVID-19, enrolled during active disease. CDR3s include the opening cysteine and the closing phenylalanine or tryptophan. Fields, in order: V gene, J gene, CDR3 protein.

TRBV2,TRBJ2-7,CASSGQGLAVHEQYF
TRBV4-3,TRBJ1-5,CASSQGQNRNQPQHF
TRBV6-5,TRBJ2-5,CASSYSTSGRGTQYF
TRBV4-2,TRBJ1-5,CASSQAGMTQHF
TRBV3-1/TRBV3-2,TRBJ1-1,CASSQGTGQMNTEAFF
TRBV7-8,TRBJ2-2,CASSLGGRAAVDTGELFF
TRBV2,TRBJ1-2,CASAGQGLKGGGYTF
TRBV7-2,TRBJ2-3,CASSPRASGPYTQYF
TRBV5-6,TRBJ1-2,CASSLDSYGYTF
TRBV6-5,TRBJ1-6,CASSSNRGALNSPLHF
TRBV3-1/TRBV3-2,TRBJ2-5,CASSQDRWGRETQYF
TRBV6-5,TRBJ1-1,CASINRVTTEAFF
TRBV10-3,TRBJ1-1,CAIRLTGGVTEAFF
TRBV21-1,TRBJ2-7,CASSRARGSGEQYF
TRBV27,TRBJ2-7,CASSLMVPSGAYEQYF
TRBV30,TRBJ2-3,CAGYRGGSTDTQYF
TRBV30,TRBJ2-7,CAWSGSGTGIEQYF
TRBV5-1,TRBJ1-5,CATLAGVGNQPQHF
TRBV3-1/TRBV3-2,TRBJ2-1,CASSQDWLAGGRRDEQFF
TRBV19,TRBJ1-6,CASTPFRGDNSPLHF
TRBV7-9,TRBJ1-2,CASSFKGATGDYGYTF
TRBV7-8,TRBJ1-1,CASSTQGGVTEAFF
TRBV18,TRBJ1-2,CASSTLGMLYGYTF
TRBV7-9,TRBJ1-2,CASSPTAQASYGYTF
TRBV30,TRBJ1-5,CAWSVRWAPELPQHF
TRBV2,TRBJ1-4,CASMAETKKLFF
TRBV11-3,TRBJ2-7,CASSRRDSGGAYEQYF
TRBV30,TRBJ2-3,CACGRESTDTQYF
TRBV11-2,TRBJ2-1,CASSLGGLATYYNEQFF
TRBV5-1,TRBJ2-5,CASSLESGPQETQYF
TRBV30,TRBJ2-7,CAWTTGTSIYEQYF
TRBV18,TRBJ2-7,CASSSGLEVSYEQYF
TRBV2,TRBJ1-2,CAGGTGKGYTF
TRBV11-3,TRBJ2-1,CASSLERGGSFERSYNEQFF
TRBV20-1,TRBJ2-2,CSAPEAGELFF
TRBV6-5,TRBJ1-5,CASSSRRGQPQHF
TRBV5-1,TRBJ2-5,CASSPHSGGKVETQYF
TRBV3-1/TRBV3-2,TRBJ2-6,CASSQGLGSGANVLTF
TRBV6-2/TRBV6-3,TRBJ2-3,CASSLTGGTDTQYF
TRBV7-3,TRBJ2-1,CASSKDRGWNEQFF
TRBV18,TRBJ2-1,CASSPPRRGDYNEQFF
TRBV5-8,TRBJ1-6,CASSLGGYGSPLHF
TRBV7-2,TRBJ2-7,CASSLNPGYEQYF
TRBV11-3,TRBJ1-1,CASSLGANTEAFF
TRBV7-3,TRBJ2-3,CASKYGTSGTDTQYF
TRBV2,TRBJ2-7,CASSEELYEQYF